The present entry profiles one TCR beta chain with its context. No antigen is known for it. The record originates from a study of cytomegalovirus exposure and HLA in healthy donors. Study findings and constraints: The authors confirmed in vitro that a few CMV-associated chains were specific for CMV antigens. Among TCR sequences, most were rare, though some public TCRs appeared in many donors.

V was cut by 4 bases and J by 0 bases, with 16 bases left in between. The CDR3 has 16 amino acids. The germline V gene has CDR1 SGHRS and CDR2 YFSETQ. Here immunoSEQ multiplex PCR was the method, and the copy in TCRdb shows in-frame clones only, minus some. This sample carries some 220,000 clones, 75% to 95% of them seen once, and the ten largest clones take approximately 0.99%. The rearrangement uses TRBV5-1 and TRBJ1-1; D not resolved. The TCR originated in a woman between 18 and 29 years old in good health and CMV-seronegative. Sequencing was carried out using PBMCs. The CDR3, as DNA: TGCGCCAGCAGCATCCCCGGCGGGAGTTTGAACACTGAAGCTTTCTTT. It specifies CASSIPGGSLNTEAFF.